The clone carrying this T cell receptor beta chain was recorded a few times. Its cognate antigen is unknown. This record belongs to a study of CD4 T cells in relation to SARS-CoV-2 and coronaviruses. Some clones are missing from TCRdb's copy, which holds only in-frame ones; the method was immunoSEQ multiplex PCR. The sample has more than 15,000 clones, around 75% seen once; the top ten hold about 21%. The CDR3 contains 14 residues. Germline V gene sequence: CDR1 SGHAT, CDR2 FQNNGV. V lost 3 bases and J 2 bases, leaving 9 bases between the germline ends. Before the COVID-19 pandemic, during about 2010-2018, CD4+ T cells were taken from unexposed donors. Isolation of CD4+ T cells took place after about 10 days in culture.

The source of this sequence is a human donor in good health. The chain is built from TRBV11-2 and TRBJ2-3; D unresolved. What was sequenced was CD4+ T cells from PBMCs, cultured in vitro. The DNA for the CDR3 is TGTGCCAGCAGCTTTCTTCGACCCACAGATACGCAGTATTTT. Protein product: CASSFLRPTDTQYF.